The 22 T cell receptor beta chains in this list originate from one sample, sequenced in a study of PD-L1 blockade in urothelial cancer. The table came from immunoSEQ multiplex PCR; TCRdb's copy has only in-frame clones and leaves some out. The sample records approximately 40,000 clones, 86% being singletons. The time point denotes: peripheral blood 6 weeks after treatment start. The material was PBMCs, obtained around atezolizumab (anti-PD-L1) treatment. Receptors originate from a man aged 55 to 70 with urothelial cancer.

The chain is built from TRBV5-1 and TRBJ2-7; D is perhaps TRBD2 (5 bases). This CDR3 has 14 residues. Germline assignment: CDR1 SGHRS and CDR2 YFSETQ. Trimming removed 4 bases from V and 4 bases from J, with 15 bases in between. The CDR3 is CASSPGVDRYEQYF. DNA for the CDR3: TGCGCCAGCAGCCCCGGGGTAGACCGATACGAGCAGTACTTC. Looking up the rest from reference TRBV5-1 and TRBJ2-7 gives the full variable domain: KAGVTQTPRYLIKTRGQQVTLSCSPISGHRSVSWYQQTPGQGLQFLFEYFSETQRNKGNFPGRFSGRQFSNSRSEMNVSTLELGDSALYLCASSPGVDRYEQYFGPGTRLTVT.

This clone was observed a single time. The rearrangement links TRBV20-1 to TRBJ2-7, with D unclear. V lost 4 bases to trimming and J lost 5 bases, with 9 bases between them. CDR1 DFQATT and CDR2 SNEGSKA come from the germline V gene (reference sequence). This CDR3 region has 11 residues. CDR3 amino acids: CSATRSDEQYF. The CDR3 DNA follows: TGCAGTGCTACCCGCTCGGACGAGCAGTACTTC.

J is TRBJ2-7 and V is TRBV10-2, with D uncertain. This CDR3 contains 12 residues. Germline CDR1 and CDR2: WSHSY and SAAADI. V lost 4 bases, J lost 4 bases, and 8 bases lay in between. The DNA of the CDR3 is TGCGCCAGCAGTGGAGGAAGGTACGAGCAGTACTTC. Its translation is CASSGGRYEQYF.

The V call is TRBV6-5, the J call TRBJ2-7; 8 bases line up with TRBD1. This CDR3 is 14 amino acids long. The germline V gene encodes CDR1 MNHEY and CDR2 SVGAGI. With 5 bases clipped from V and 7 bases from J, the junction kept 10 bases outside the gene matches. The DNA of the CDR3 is TGTGCCAGCAGTCCCTACAGGGGGGTTTGGGAGCAGTACTTC. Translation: CASSPYRGVWEQYF.

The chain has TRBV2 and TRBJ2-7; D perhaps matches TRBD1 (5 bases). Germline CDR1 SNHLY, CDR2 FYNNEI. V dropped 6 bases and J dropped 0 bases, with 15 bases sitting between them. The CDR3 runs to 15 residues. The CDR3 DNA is TGTGCCAGCAGCCAGACAGCTGTGAGCTCCTACGAGCAGTACTTC. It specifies CASSQTAVSSYEQYF. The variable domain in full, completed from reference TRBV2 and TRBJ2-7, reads EPEVTQTPSHQVTQMGQEVILRCVPISNHLYFYWYRQILGQKVEFLVSFYNNEISEKSEIFDDQFSVERPDGSNFTLKIRSTKLEDSAMYFCASSQTAVSSYEQYFGPGTRLTVT.

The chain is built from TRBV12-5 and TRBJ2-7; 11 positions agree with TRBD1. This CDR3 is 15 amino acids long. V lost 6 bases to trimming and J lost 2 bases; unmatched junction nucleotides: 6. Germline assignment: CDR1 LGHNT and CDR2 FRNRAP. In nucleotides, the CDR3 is TGTGCTAGTGGCTCCCGGACAGGGGGCACCTACGAGCAGTACTTC. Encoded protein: CASGSRTGGTYEQYF.

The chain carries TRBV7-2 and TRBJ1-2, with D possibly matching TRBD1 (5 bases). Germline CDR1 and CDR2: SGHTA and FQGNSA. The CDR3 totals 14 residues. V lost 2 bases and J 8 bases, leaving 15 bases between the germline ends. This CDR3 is CASSLQGQGAGYTF. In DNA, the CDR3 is TGTGCCAGCAGCTTACAGGGCCAGGGCGCGGGCTACACCTTC.

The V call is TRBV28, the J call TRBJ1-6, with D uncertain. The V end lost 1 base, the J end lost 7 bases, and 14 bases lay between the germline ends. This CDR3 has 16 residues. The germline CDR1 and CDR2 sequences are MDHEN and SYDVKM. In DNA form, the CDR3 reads TGTGCCAGCAGTTTATCTTCAGGATCACCCAATTCACCCCTCCACTTT. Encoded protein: CASSLSSGSPNSPLHF. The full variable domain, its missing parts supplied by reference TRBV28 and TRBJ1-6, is DVKVTQSSRYLVKRTGEKVFLECVQDMDHENMFWYRQDPGLGLRLIYFSYDVKMKEKGDIPEGYSVSREKKERFSLILESASTNQTSMYLCASSLSSGSPNSPLHFGNGTRLTVT.

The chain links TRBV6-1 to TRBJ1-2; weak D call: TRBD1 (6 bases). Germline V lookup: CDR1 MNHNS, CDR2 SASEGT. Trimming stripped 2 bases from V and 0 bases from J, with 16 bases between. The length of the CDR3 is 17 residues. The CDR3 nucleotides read TGTGCCAGCAGTGAATATCAGGGGTTCTCTTCTAACTATGGCTACACCTTC. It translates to CASSEYQGFSSNYGYTF.

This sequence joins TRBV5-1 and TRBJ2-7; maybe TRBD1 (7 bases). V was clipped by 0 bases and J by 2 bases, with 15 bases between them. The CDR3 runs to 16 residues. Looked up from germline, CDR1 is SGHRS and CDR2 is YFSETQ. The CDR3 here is CASSLGRQGGTYEQYF. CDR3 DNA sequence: TGCGCCAGCAGCTTGGGGCGACAGGGAGGCACCTACGAGCAGTACTTC.

CDR3 protein: CASSVGSSYNEQFF. The CDR3 DNA sequence: TGTGCCAGCAGCGTGGGGAGCTCCTACAATGAGCAGTTCTTC. The gene calls are TRBV6-1 and TRBJ2-1; a weak D match, TRBD2 (5 bases). Per germline, CDR1 MNHNS and CDR2 SASEGT. The CDR3 contains 14 residues. V lost 6 bases and J lost 0, with 9 bases in between.

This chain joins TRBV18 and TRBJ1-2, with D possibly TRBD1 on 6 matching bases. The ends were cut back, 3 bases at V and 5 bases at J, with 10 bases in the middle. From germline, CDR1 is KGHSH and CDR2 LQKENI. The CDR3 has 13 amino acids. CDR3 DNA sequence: TGTGCCAGCTCACCGGGGACACCTTATGGCTACACCTTC. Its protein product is CASSPGTPYGYTF.

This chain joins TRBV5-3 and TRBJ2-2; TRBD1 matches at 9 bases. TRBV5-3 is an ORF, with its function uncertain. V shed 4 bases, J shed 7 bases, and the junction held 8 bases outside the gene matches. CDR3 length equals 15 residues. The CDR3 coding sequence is TGTGCCAGAAGCCCACAGGGGGCGAGGGTCGGGGAGCTGTTTTTT. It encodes CARSPQGARVGELFF.

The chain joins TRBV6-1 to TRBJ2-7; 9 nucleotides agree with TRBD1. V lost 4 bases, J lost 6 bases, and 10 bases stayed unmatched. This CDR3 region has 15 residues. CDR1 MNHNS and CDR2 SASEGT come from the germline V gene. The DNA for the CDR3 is TGTGCCAGCAGTGTAACAGGGGGCCCTTCGGCCGAGCAGTACTTC. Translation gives CASSVTGGPSAEQYF.

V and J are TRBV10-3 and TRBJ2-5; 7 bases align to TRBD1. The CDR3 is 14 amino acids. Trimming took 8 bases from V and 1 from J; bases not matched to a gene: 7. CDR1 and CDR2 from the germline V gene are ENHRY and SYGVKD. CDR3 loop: CAISTGNGQETQYF. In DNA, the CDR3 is TGTGCCATCTCGACAGGGAATGGCCAAGAGACCCAGTACTTC.

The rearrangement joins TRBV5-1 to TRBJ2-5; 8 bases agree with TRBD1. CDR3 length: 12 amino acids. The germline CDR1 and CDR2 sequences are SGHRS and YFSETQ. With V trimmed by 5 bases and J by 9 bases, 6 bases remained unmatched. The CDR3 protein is CASSGTGSAQYF. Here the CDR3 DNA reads TGCGCCAGCAGTGGGACAGGTTCGGCCCAGTACTTC.

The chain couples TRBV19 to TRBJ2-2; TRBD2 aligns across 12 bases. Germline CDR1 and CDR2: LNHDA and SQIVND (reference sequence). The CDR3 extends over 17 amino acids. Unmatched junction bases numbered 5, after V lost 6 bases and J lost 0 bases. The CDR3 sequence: CASSLLAGGSNTGELFF. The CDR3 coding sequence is TGTGCCAGTAGCCTACTAGCGGGGGGTTCGAACACCGGGGAGCTGTTTTTT. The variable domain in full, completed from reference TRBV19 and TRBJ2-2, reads DGGITQSPKYLFRKEGQNVTLSCEQNLNHDAMYWYRQDPGQGLRLIYYSQIVNDFQKGDIAEGYSVSREKKESFPLTVTSAQKNPTAFYLCASSLLAGGSNTGELFFGEGSRLTVL.

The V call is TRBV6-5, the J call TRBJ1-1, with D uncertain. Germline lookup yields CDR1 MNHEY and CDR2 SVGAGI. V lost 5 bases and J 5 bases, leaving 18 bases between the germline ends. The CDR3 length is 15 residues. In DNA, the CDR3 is TGTGCCAGCAGTCCTCCGAGGGCCGGAGCGACTGAAGCTTTCTTT. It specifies CASSPPRAGATEAFF.

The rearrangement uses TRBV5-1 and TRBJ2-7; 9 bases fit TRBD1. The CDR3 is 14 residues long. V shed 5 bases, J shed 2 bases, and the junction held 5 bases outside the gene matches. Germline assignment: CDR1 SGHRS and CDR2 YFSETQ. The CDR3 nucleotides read TGCGCCAGCAGAACAGGGACAGGGACCTACGAGCAGTACTTC. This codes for CASRTGTGTYEQYF.

This chain's CDR3 is CASSDPYLESSYEQYF. The CDR3 DNA reads TGTGCCAGCAGTGATCCTTATCTCGAGAGCTCCTACGAGCAGTACTTC. V is TRBV25-1 and J is TRBJ2-7; D gene uncertain. The V and J ends lost 3 bases and 0 bases respectively, with 15 bases between them. There are 16 residues in the CDR3. In germline, CDR1 is MGHDK, CDR2 SYGVNS.

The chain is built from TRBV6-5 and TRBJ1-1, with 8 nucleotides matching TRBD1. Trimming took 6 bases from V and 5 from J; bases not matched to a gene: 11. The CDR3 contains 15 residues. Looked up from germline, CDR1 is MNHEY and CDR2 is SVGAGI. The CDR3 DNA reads TGTGCCAGCAGCCCTTCCAGGGGGCGGGGGACTGAAGCTTTCTTT. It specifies CASSPSRGRGTEAFF.

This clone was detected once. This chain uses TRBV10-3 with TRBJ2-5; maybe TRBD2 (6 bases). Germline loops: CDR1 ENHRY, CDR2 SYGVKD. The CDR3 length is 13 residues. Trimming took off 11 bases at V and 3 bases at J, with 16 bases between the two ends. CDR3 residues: CASGGDRKETQYF. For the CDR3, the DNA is TGTGCCTCCGGAGGGGATCGAAAAGAGACCCAGTACTTC.